This is a list of T cell receptor beta chains from one sample in a study of memory CD4+ T cells and cytomegalovirus serostatus. Profiling relied on immunoSEQ multiplex PCR, and the TCRdb table lists in-frame clones only, not all of them. This sample has approximately 65,000 clones, with approximately 80% found just once. Material: memory CD4+ T cells from blood. The origin of the receptors is an adult in good health and CMV-seronegative. CDR3s include the opening cysteine and the closing phenylalanine or tryptophan. A D gene is named only where the DNA matches it firmly. Size tells how often a clone was seen (once, few, many) or the class of an expanded clone, and some rows leave it out.

cdr3_aa	cdr3_nt	clone_size	v_call	j_call	d_call
CASSPPGTNEQYF	TGTGCCAGCTCACCGCCAGGGACGAACGAGCAGTACTTC	-	TRBV18	TRBJ2-7	-
CSVDDGYSGELFF	TGCAGCGTTGATGACGGGTACTCCGGGGAGCTGTTTTTT	-	TRBV29-1	TRBJ2-2	-
CAIRTTRVGTDTQYF	TGTGCCATCAGGACAACCAGGGTCGGCACAGATACGCAGTATTTT	-	TRBV10-3	TRBJ2-3	-
CASSLEAGSNTGELFF	TGTGCCAGCAGCTTAGAGGCGGGATCGAACACCGGGGAGCTGTTTTTT	-	TRBV7-8	TRBJ2-2	-
CASSLRTGGETQYF	TGTGCCAGCAGCTTGCGGACAGGGGGAGAGACCCAGTACTTC	-	TRBV7-8	TRBJ2-5	TRBD1
CASSGGQGREKLFF	TGTGCCAGCAGCGGCGGGCAGGGGCGTGAAAAACTGTTTTTT	-	TRBV7-9	TRBJ1-4	-
CASSFLAGGKGSSYNEQFF	TGTGCCAGCAGCTTCTTAGCGGGAGGGAAAGGGTCCTCCTACAATGAGCAGTTCTTC	-	TRBV7-2	TRBJ2-1	TRBD2
CASSDTFSTDTQYF	TGTGCCAGCAGCGATACGTTTAGCACAGATACGCAGTATTTT	-	TRBV5-4	TRBJ2-3	-
CASSSGGQFTGELFF	TGTGCCAGCAGCTCGGGGGGGCAGTTCACCGGGGAGCTGTTTTTT	-	TRBV5-4	TRBJ2-2	TRBD2
CASRTGGRETQYF	TGTGCCAGCAGGACAGGGGGCCGGGAGACCCAGTACTTC	-	TRBV28	TRBJ2-5	TRBD1
CASTQGVQGGSPLHF	TGCGCCAGCACTCAGGGGGTCCAGGGAGGTTCACCCCTCCACTTT	-	TRBV5-1	TRBJ1-6	TRBD1
CASSFTGSQTNEKLFF	TGCGCCAGCAGCTTTACAGGGAGTCAGACTAATGAAAAACTGTTTTTT	-	TRBV5-1	TRBJ1-4	-
CASSPNPIGRTYGYTF	TGTGCCAGCAGCCCGAATCCCATAGGACGGACATATGGCTACACCTTC	once	TRBV9	TRBJ1-2	-
CASSLATTQGAEAFF	TGCGCCAGCAGCTTGGCGACGACGCAAGGTGCTGAAGCTTTCTTT	-	TRBV5-1	TRBJ1-1	-
CASSAWGGQAFF	TGTGCCAGCAGTGCTTGGGGGGGGCAAGCTTTCTTT	-	TRBV2	TRBJ1-1	-
CASSPLGQFGSGANVLTF	TGTGCCAGCTCACCCCTCGGACAGTTTGGCTCTGGGGCCAACGTCCTGACTTTC	-	TRBV18	TRBJ2-6	-
CASTFRRGSNEQYF	TGTGCCAGCACCTTCCGTAGGGGGAGCAACGAGCAGTACTTC	medium-sized	TRBV11-1	TRBJ2-7	-
CAGSEHEGEKLFF	TGTGCCGGAAGCGAGCACGAAGGTGAAAAACTGTTTTTT	-	TRBV2	TRBJ1-4	-
CASSILLAIDTGELFF	TGTGCCAGTAGTATCTTGCTAGCTATTGACACCGGGGAGCTGTTTTTT	-	TRBV19	TRBJ2-2	-
CASSRGGGTEAFF	TGTGCCAGCAGTCGAGGGGGAGGCACTGAAGCTTTCTTT	-	TRBV2	TRBJ1-1	-
CASSQGGGYGYTF	TGTGCCAGCAGCCAAGGAGGGGGCTATGGCTACACCTTC	-	TRBV5-4	TRBJ1-2	-
CASSPKSGEQYF	TGTGCCAGCTCACCGAAGTCTGGCGAGCAGTACTTC	-	TRBV18	TRBJ2-7	-
CASGLPSGGTIADTQYF	TGTGCCAGCGGCCTTCCCAGCGGGGGGACCATCGCAGATACGCAGTATTTT	-	TRBV9	TRBJ2-3	TRBD2
CASSRGLSTDTQYF	TGTGCCAGCAGCAGGGGACTCAGCACAGATACGCAGTATTTT	-	TRBV7-3	TRBJ2-3	-
CASSSDRDTEAFF	TGTGCCAGCAGCTCGGACAGAGACACTGAAGCTTTCTTT	-	TRBV7-3	TRBJ1-1	-
CASSPQAGGSYEQYF	TGCGCCAGCAGCCCTCAAGCGGGGGGCTCCTACGAGCAGTACTTC	-	TRBV4-3	TRBJ2-7	TRBD2
CASSQDRNYGYTF	TGCGCCAGCAGCCAAGACAGAAACTATGGCTACACCTTC	-	TRBV4-3	TRBJ1-2	-
CASSDLTSGRGGNEQFF	TGTGCCAGCAGTGACCTCACTAGCGGGAGAGGTGGCAATGAGCAGTTCTTC	-	TRBV6-4	TRBJ2-1	TRBD2
CASSLARTSGKGFF	TGTGCCAGCAGCTTAGCCCGAACTAGCGGGAAAGGATTCTTC	-	TRBV7-2	TRBJ2-1	TRBD2
CASSSKGVTGELFF	TGTGCCAGCAGCTCCAAGGGGGTCACCGGGGAGCTGTTTTTT	-	TRBV5-4	TRBJ2-2	-
CASRTGQGASYEQYF	TGCGCCAGCAGGACCGGACAGGGGGCCTCCTACGAGCAGTACTTC	few	TRBV5-1	TRBJ2-7	TRBD1
CASSSMGGDQPQHF	TGTGCCAGTAGTTCCATGGGAGGGGATCAGCCCCAGCATTTT	-	TRBV19	TRBJ1-5	-
CASSDSKNRRDYEQYF	TGTGCCAGCAGTGACTCGAAGAACAGAAGAGACTACGAGCAGTACTTC	once	TRBV6-4	TRBJ2-7	-
CATSRDLNNEQFF	TGTGCCACCAGCAGAGATCTGAACAATGAGCAGTTCTTC	-	TRBV15	TRBJ2-1	-
CASSLGLGQANEKLFF	TGTGCCAGCAGCTTAGGACTCGGACAGGCAAATGAAAAACTGTTTTTT	-	TRBV7-9	TRBJ1-4	TRBD1
CASSPGTTTGELFF	TGTGCCAGCTCACCCGGGACAACTACCGGGGAGCTGTTTTTT	-	TRBV18	TRBJ2-2	-
CASSVEAAYGYTF	TGTGCCAGCAGCGTAGAGGCAGCCTATGGCTACACCTTC	-	TRBV9	TRBJ1-2	-
CASSFGQGAYGYTF	TGTGCCAGCAGCTTTGGTCAGGGCGCCTATGGCTACACCTTC	-	TRBV5-6	TRBJ1-2	-
CASIPGPPVDGYGYTF	TGTGCCAGTATCCCTGGACCGCCAGTCGATGGATATGGCTACACCTTC	-	TRBV19	TRBJ1-2	-
CASSPQGGETQYF	TGTGCCAGCAGCCCTCAGGGTGGAGAGACCCAGTACTTC	-	TRBV7-2	TRBJ2-5	-
CASSQDNGGPRNTDTQYF	TGCGCCAGCAGCCAAGATAATGGGGGTCCCCGAAACACAGATACGCAGTATTTT	-	TRBV4-1	TRBJ2-3	-
CASRVDLGSNQPQHF	TGTGCCAGCAGGGTCGACCTGGGGAGCAATCAGCCCCAGCATTTT	-	TRBV6-1	TRBJ1-5	-
CASSSGRGRREQYF	TGTGCCAGCAGCTCGGGACGTGGAAGGAGGGAGCAGTACTTC	-	TRBV7-3	TRBJ2-7	-
CSASPGYEQYF	TGCAGTGCTAGTCCGGGGTACGAGCAGTACTTC	-	TRBV20-1	TRBJ2-7	-
CASSSTGVGTDTQYF	TGTGCCAGCAGTTCGACAGGGGTTGGAACAGATACGCAGTATTTT	-	TRBV2	TRBJ2-3	TRBD1
CASSLTTTGGAGSTNEKLFF	TGCGCCAGCAGCTTGACCACTACAGGGGGCGCGGGGAGCACTAATGAAAAACTGTTTTTT	-	TRBV5-1	TRBJ1-4	TRBD1
CASSPAQGSLYYTF	TGTGCCAGCTCACCAGCCCAGGGCAGTCTGTACTACACCTTC	-	TRBV18	TRBJ1-2	-
CASSRVTGTTGNTIYF	TGTGCCAGCAGTAGAGTAACCGGGACAACAGGAAACACCATATATTTT	-	TRBV2	TRBJ1-3	-
CASSQGDRGLYGYTF	TGTGCCAGCAGCCAAGGGGACAGGGGGCTTTATGGCTACACCTTC	-	TRBV7-9	TRBJ1-2	TRBD1